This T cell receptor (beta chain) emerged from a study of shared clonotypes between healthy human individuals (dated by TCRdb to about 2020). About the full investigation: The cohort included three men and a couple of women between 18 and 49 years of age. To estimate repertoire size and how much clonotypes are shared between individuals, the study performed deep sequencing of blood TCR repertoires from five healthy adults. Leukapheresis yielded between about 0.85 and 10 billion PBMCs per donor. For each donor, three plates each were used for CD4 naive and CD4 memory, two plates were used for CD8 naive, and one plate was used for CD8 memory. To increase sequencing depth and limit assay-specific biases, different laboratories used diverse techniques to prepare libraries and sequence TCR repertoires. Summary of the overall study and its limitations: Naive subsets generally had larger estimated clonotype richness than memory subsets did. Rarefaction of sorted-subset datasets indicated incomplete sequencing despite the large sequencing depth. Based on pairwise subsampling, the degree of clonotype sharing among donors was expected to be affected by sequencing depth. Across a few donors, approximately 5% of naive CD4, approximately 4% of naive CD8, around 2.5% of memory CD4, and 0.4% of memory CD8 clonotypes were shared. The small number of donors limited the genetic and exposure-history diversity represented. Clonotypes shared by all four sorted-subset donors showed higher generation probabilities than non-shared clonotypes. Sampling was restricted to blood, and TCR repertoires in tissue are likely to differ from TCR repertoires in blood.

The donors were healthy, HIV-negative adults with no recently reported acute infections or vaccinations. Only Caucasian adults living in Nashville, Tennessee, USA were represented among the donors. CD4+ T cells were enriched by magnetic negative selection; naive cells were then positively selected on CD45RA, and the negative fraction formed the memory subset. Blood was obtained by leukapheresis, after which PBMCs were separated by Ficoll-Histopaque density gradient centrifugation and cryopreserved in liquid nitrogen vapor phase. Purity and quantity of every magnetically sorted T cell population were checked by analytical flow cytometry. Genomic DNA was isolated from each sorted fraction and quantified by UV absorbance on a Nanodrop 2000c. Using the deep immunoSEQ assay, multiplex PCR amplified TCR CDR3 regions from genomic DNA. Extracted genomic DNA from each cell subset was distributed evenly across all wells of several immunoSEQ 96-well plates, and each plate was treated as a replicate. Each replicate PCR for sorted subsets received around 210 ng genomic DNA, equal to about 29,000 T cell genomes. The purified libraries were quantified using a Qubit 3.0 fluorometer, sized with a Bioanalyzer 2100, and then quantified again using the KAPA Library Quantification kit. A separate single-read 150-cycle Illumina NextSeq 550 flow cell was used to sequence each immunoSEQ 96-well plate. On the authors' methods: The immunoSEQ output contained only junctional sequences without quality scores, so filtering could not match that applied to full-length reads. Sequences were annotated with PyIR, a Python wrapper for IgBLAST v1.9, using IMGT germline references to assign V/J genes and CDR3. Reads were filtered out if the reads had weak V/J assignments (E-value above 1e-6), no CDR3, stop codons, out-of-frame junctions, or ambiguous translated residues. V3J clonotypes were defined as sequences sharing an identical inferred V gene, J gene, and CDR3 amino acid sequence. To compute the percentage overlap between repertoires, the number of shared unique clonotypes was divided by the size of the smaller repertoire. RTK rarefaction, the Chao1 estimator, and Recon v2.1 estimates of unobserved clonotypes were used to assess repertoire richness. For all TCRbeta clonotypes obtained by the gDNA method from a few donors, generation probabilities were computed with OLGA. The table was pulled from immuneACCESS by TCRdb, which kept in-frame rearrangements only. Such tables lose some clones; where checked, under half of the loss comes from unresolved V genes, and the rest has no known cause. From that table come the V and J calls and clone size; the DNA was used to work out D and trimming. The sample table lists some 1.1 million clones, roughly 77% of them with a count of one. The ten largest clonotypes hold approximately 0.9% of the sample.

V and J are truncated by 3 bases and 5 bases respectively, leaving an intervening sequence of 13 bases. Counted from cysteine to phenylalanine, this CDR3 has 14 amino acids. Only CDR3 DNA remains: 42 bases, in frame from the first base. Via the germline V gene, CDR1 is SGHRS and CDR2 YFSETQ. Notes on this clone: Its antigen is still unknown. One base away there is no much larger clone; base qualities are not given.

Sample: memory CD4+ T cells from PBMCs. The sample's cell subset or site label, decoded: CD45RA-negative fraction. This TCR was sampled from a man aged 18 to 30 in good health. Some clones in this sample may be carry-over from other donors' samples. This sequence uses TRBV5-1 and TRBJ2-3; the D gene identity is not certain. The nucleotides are TGCGCCAGCAGCTGGGATACGACTCGAGATACGCAGTATTTT. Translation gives CASSWDTTRDTQYF.